These 31 T cell receptor beta chains came from one sample sequenced in a study of cytomegalovirus exposure and HLA in healthy donors. Generated by immunoSEQ multiplex PCR, the TCRdb table keeps only in-frame clones and is missing some. This repertoire shows approximately 260,000 clones, 86% found once; its top ten account for around 1%. Material: PBMCs. These receptors came from a young woman in good health and CMV-seronegative.

The V and J genes are TRBV2 and TRBJ1-5; maybe TRBD1 (5 bases). Looked up from germline, CDR1 is SNHLY and CDR2 is FYNNEI. V was trimmed by 6 bases and J by 1 base, leaving 13 bases between them. This CDR3 has 15 amino acids. The CDR3 bases are TGTGCCAGCAGGGGGGACTTAGCGAGCAATCAGCCCCAGCATTTT. This gives the protein CASRGDLASNQPQHF.

This clone was found once. The chain recombines TRBV6-4 with TRBJ2-7, with 9 positions matching TRBD2. Germline CDR1 reads MRHNA; CDR2 reads SNTAGT. Trimming removed 3 bases from V and 7 bases from J; junction bases left unmatched: 7. This CDR3 is 14 amino acids long. CDR3 DNA sequence: TGTGCCAGCAGTGAGGGGGTGACTAGCGGTGAGCAGTACTTC. Residues: CASSEGVTSGEQYF.

Only a few counts were recorded for this clone. The DNA of the CDR3 is TGTGCCAGCAGTGAGGGACAGGGCTATGGCTACACCTTC. Amino acid sequence: CASSEGQGYGYTF. The V and J genes are TRBV2 and TRBJ1-2; TRBD1 agrees at 9 bases. CDR1 and CDR2 from the germline V gene are SNHLY and FYNNEI. V lost 3 bases to trimming and J lost 4 bases; unmatched junction nucleotides: 0. The CDR3 length is 13 residues.

The chain couples TRBV9 to TRBJ1-2, with a tentative D call TRBD1 (5 bases). The CDR3 loop spans 14 amino acids. Trimming cost V 0 bases and J 3 bases, with 9 bases left between them. Germline CDR1 is SGDLS and CDR2 is YYNGEE. In DNA form, the CDR3 reads TGTGCCAGCAGCGTAGCTCGGGGGGACTATGGCTACACCTTC. Its translation: CASSVARGDYGYTF.

This clone was counted ten times or more. This chain links TRBV10-3 with TRBJ2-5; TRBD1 matches at 12 bases. CDR3 length equals 18 residues. Germline CDR1 reads ENHRY; CDR2 reads SYGVKD. Germline trimming cut 4 bases from V and 4 bases from J; bases unmatched to any gene: 13. In nucleotides, the CDR3 is TGTGCCATCAGTGGGGACAGGGGGCGCGAAAGGCTTCCAGAGACCCAGTACTTC. As protein: CAISGDRGRERLPETQYF.

The rearrangement uses TRBV4-1 and TRBJ2-3, with 8 bases matching TRBD1. CDR1 MGHRA and CDR2 YSYEKL come from the germline V gene. The CDR3 is made up of 15 amino acids. The V segment lost 2 bases and the J segment 2 bases; nucleotides outside the gene matches: 3. As DNA, the CDR3 is TGCGCCAGCAGCCAACGGCAGGGGGCCACAGATACGCAGTATTTT. This gives the protein CASSQRQGATDTQYF.

This clone was observed a handful of times. The gene calls are TRBV7-2 and TRBJ1-6, with TRBD1 as a possible D gene (6 bases). Germline loops: CDR1 SGHTA, CDR2 FQGNSA. This CDR3 is 15 amino acids long. V lost 3 bases and J lost 8, with 14 bases in between. The CDR3 protein is CASSFTGTAHSPLHF. Here the CDR3 DNA reads TGTGCCAGCAGCTTTACAGGGACGGCGCATTCACCCCTCCACTTT.

V gene TRBV7-9 combines with J gene TRBJ2-7; D not certain. The CDR3 length is 14 residues. V lost 5 bases and J 0 bases, leaving 11 bases between the germline ends. Germline V gene sequence: CDR1 SEHNR, CDR2 FQNEAQ (reference sequence). CDR3: CASSPTESSYEQYF. CDR3 DNA: TGTGCCAGCAGCCCTACAGAGAGCTCCTACGAGCAGTACTTC.

The rearrangement joins TRBV5-1 to TRBJ2-5; 7 bases fit TRBD2. CDR1 is SGHRS, CDR2 YFSETQ, per germline. The CDR3 loop spans 15 amino acids. Trimming took 4 bases from V and 1 from J; bases not matched to a gene: 7. Here the CDR3 DNA reads TGCGCCAGCAGCGGGGAGGGTAGACTCCAAGAGACCCAGTACTTC. Translating gives CASSGEGRLQETQYF.

This clone occurred a few times. V usage is TRBV5-1 and J usage is TRBJ1-4, with D unclear. V was cut by 0 bases and J by 6 bases, with 6 bases left in between. The CDR3 contains 13 residues. Germline V lookup: CDR1 SGHRS, CDR2 YFSETQ. CDR3 DNA sequence: TGCGCCAGCAGCTTGGACGGAGATGAAAAACTGTTTTTT. Protein product: CASSLDGDEKLFF.

The V gene is TRBV6-5, the J gene TRBJ1-3, with D hard to call. Germline-derived CDR1 and CDR2 are MNHEY and SVGAGI. V was cut by 6 bases and J by 0 bases, with 9 bases left in between. There are 14 residues in the CDR3. CDR3 residues: CASRGRSSGNTIYF. CDR3 coding DNA: TGTGCCAGCAGGGGGAGGTCCTCTGGAAACACCATATATTTT.

Turning to this clone: The same CDR3 also results from other DNA sequences found in this sample. This sequence joins TRBV5-6 and TRBJ2-1, with 7 bases aligning to TRBD1. The CDR3 is made up of 14 amino acids. Trimming cost V 2 bases and J 2 bases; bases outside gene matches: 1. The V gene's germline CDR1 is SGHDT and CDR2 YYEEEE. CDR3 loop: CASSFQGAYNEQFF. For the CDR3, the DNA is TGTGCCAGCAGCTTCCAGGGGGCCTACAATGAGCAGTTCTTC.

V is TRBV15 and J is TRBJ1-5; D remains unclear. Trimming left V 2 bases short and J 1 base short, with 15 bases between. The CDR3 has 17 amino acids. Per the germline V gene, CDR1 is LNHNV and CDR2 is YYDKDF (reference sequence). The CDR3 DNA reads as TGTGCCACCAGCAGAATGCCGCCGGGGAGAAGCAATCAGCCCCAGCATTTT. The encoded protein is CATSRMPPGRSNQPQHF.

The genes are TRBV5-8 and TRBJ1-1, with 10 bases identical to TRBD1. Per the germline V gene, CDR1 is SGHTS and CDR2 is YDEGEE. There are 14 residues in the CDR3. Trimming removed 4 bases from V and 5 bases from J; junction bases left unmatched: 5. The CDR3 sequence: CASSGRTGGTEAFF. CDR3 coding DNA: TGTGCCAGCAGCGGCCGGACAGGGGGAACTGAAGCTTTCTTT.

J is TRBJ1-1 and V is TRBV6-1, with 8 bases matching TRBD1. The V segment lost 7 bases and the J segment 5 bases; nucleotides outside the gene matches: 6. This CDR3 has 13 residues. Looked up from germline, CDR1 is MNHNS and CDR2 is SASEGT. This chain's CDR3 is CASNPDRGTEAFF. The CDR3, as DNA: TGTGCCAGCAACCCCGACAGGGGTACTGAAGCTTTCTTT.

This chain links TRBV13 with TRBJ2-7, with 12 bases matching TRBD2. The J segment lost 0 bases and the V segment lost 5 bases, leaving 14 bases of the junction unmatched. The CDR3 extends over 19 amino acids. CDR1 and CDR2 from the germline V gene are PRHDT and FYEKMQ (reference sequence). The CDR3 DNA follows: TGTGCCAGCAGCCGATTTCGGACTAGCGGGAAACTCAGCTCCTACGAGCAGTACTTC. Protein sequence: CASSRFRTSGKLSSYEQYF.

The V call is TRBV6-5, the J call TRBJ1-2, with a tentative D call TRBD1 (6 bases). Between the trimmed V and J ends, which lost 7 bases and 3 bases, there was a span of 18 bases. Looked up from germline, CDR1 is MNHEY and CDR2 is SVGAGI. This CDR3 has 15 residues. CDR3 DNA sequence: TGTGCCAGCACGGGCACAGGGACCCTGCACTATGGCTACACCTTC. This translates into CASTGTGTLHYGYTF.

The chain joins TRBV6-5 to TRBJ2-1, with 7 bases matching TRBD2. Germline V gives CDR1 MNHEY, CDR2 SVGAGI. CDR3 length equals 15 residues. J lost 10 bases, V lost 6 bases, and 15 bases had no gene match. Written as DNA, the CDR3 is TGTGCCAGCAGGATATCCGCAGCGGGACGGATCGAGCAGTTCTTC. This translates into CASRISAAGRIEQFF.

The chain's CDR3 is CASSHGLAGHTDTQYF. The CDR3 DNA follows: TGTGCCAGCAGCCACGGACTAGCGGGACACACAGATACGCAGTATTTT. V usage is TRBV5-4 and J usage is TRBJ2-3; 12 bases agree with TRBD2. This CDR3 contains 16 residues. Trimming took 4 bases from V and 2 from J; bases not matched to a gene: 5. Germline CDR1 is SGHNT and CDR2 is YYREEE (reference sequence).

V and J are TRBV5-8 and TRBJ1-5, with 9 bases matching TRBD1. CDR1 is SGHTS and CDR2 is YDEGEE in the germline V gene. V lost 4 bases, J lost 1 base, and 6 bases stayed unmatched. The CDR3 contains 16 residues. In DNA form, the CDR3 reads TGTGCCAGCAGCCTTACAGGGGGCGGGAGCAATCAGCCCCAGCATTTT. Translating gives CASSLTGGGSNQPQHF.

V usage is TRBV27 and J usage is TRBJ1-3, with 7 nucleotides matching TRBD1. This CDR3 has 13 amino acids. V dropped 6 bases and J dropped 4; count of bases not matched to a gene: 3. Germline V gene sequence: CDR1 MNHEY, CDR2 SMNVEV (reference sequence). CDR3 amino acids: CASRQGQGNTIYF. For the CDR3, the DNA is TGTGCCAGCAGGCAGGGACAGGGAAACACCATATATTTT.

V and J are TRBV7-8 and TRBJ2-7; D is undetermined. V gave up 7 bases and J gave up 0 bases, with 13 bases separating them. Germline CDR1 is SGHVS and CDR2 is FQNEAQ. The CDR3 loop spans 14 amino acids. The CDR3 nucleotides are TGTGCCAGCACCATAGATCGGGTCTCCTACGAGCAGTACTTC. Protein product: CASTIDRVSYEQYF.

The chain employs TRBV9 and TRBJ2-3, with 13 positions matching TRBD2. Germline CDR1 and CDR2: SGDLS and YYNGEE. The CDR3 contains 15 residues. V trimming: 4 bases; J trimming: 6 bases; junction bases outside the gene matches: 5. CDR3 amino acids: CASSLGTSGVDTQYF. As DNA, the CDR3 is TGTGCCAGCAGCCTCGGGACTAGCGGGGTGGATACGCAGTATTTT.

The J gene is TRBJ2-3, the V gene TRBV29-1, with TRBD1 matching 10 bases. V lost 6 bases and J lost 0; bases outside the gene matches: 6. The CDR3 is 15 residues long. The germline V gene encodes CDR1 SQVTM and CDR2 ANQGSEA. In DNA, the CDR3 is TGCAGCGTATCGGGGACAGGGGCAAGCACAGATACGCAGTATTTT. It is translated as CSVSGTGASTDTQYF.

This chain uses TRBV7-9 with TRBJ2-5, with D tentatively TRBD2 (6 bases). Trimming stripped 3 bases from V and 5 bases from J, with 16 bases between. This CDR3 has 15 amino acids. Germline-derived CDR1 and CDR2 are SEHNR and FQNEAQ (reference sequence). The CDR3 bases are TGTGCCAGCAGCTTTCTGGGAGGACCTTTGGAGACCCAGTACTTC. Amino acids: CASSFLGGPLETQYF.

This rearrangement joins TRBV6-6 to TRBJ2-1, with TRBD2 matching over 9 bases. The CDR3 runs to 15 residues. Germline CDR1 is MNHNY and CDR2 is SVGAGI (reference sequence). V lost 6 bases to trimming and J lost 3 bases; unmatched junction nucleotides: 6. CDR3 sequence: CASSLELAGYNEQFF. As DNA, the CDR3 is TGTGCCAGCAGCCTAGAACTAGCGGGCTACAATGAGCAGTTCTTC.

The chain employs TRBV4-1 and TRBJ1-5; a weak D match, TRBD1 (5 bases). CDR1 is MGHRA, CDR2 YSYEKL, per germline. The CDR3 length is 15 residues. The V end lost 3 bases, the J end lost 6 bases, and 15 bases lay between the germline ends. The CDR3 DNA is TGCGCCAGCAGCCAGTTAGGAGGAGGGGCTCAGCCCCAGCATTTT. It yields the protein CASSQLGGGAQPQHF.

In its sample, this clone was seen a few times. The V gene is TRBV27, the J gene TRBJ1-3; D unresolved. This CDR3 comprises 14 residues. Germline values: CDR1 MNHEY, CDR2 SMNVEV (reference sequence). V dropped 5 bases and J dropped 4 bases, with 12 bases sitting between them. CDR3 nucleotide sequence: TGTGCCAGCAGTCCTTCCGGGGTCGGAAACACCATATATTTT. Amino acid sequence: CASSPSGVGNTIYF.

Here the CDR3 reads CATRDLVGAPYEQYF. The DNA of the CDR3 is TGCGCCACCAGGGATTTAGTGGGGGCCCCCTACGAGCAGTACTTC. J is TRBJ2-7 and V is TRBV5-1, with a tentative D call TRBD1 (6 bases). This CDR3 is 15 amino acids long. V was shortened by 9 bases and J by 2 bases, with 21 bases between the two germline ends. The germline V gene encodes CDR1 SGHRS and CDR2 YFSETQ.

The CDR3 sequence: CASSYSGGSNTEAFF. CDR3 DNA sequence: TGTGCCAGCAGTTACTCGGGCGGGTCGAACACTGAAGCTTTCTTT. The gene calls are TRBV6-5 and TRBJ1-1; D gene uncertain. Germline V gene lookup returns CDR1 MNHEY and CDR2 SVGAGI. CDR3 size: 15 residues. V lost 0 bases and J 1 base, leaving 9 bases between the germline ends.

V is TRBV4-1 and J is TRBJ1-5; possibly TRBD1 for D (6 bases). CDR3 length: 15 residues. Germline loops: CDR1 MGHRA, CDR2 YSYEKL. V was trimmed by 4 bases and J by 0 bases, leaving 10 bases between them. In DNA form, the CDR3 reads TGCGCCAGCAGCCGGGGGACACTTAGCAATCAGCCCCAGCATTTT. Amino acid sequence: CASSRGTLSNQPQHF.